This T cell receptor beta chain is from a study of OX40 agonist ivuxolimab in advanced cancers. General observations from the study: Expanded clones were, on average, more numerous in CD8+ T cells than in CD4+.

Repertoires were generated with immunoSEQ multiplex PCR, while TCRdb's copy carries only in-frame clones and drops some. The table shows 65,000 or so clones, with roughly 89% occurring only once. This clone has only one observation. Its antigen remains unknown. From germline, CDR1 is SGHRS and CDR2 YFSETQ. J lost 6 bases, V lost 4 bases, and 5 bases had no gene match. CDR3 length equals 16 residues. The genes are TRBV5-1 and TRBJ2-1; 15 bases match TRBD2. The source was CD4+ or CD8+ T cells sorted from blood, collected in a trial of the OX40 agonist ivuxolimab. The TCR originated in an adult with an advanced solid tumor such as melanoma, head and neck, liver or kidney cancer. CDR3 in amino acids: CASSGAGLAGGNEQFF. The CDR3 DNA is TGCGCCAGCAGCGGGGCGGGACTAGCGGGGGGCAATGAGCAGTTCTTC.